Each of the 10 T cell receptor beta chains below was sequenced from the same sample in a study of regulatory T cells in long-lasting Graves disease. The authors built TCR beta libraries using iRepertoire HTBI primers and Arm-PCR of CDR3 regions. TCRdb reprocessed the multiplex PCR reads via MiXCR and lists one record per CDR3 protein. The sample contains roughly 530,000 distinct CDR3 sequences, around 16% of which appear only once. The time point denotes: newly diagnosed GD, antithyroid drugs for less than 3 months. Preparation of the TCR library used RNA extracted from PBMCs. These same records also appear under a second study, on T cells in Graves' hyperthyroidism and ophthalmopathy.

Sequencing was performed on peripheral blood mononuclear cells (PBMCs), taken at new diagnosis, from a patient treated with antithyroid drugs. The source of these receptors is a woman aged 35 to 59 with Graves disease.

At least ten counts were recorded for this clonotype. The V gene is TRBV2, the J gene TRBJ2-5; D possibly uses TRBD1 or TRBD2 (5 bases each). The CDR3 runs 12 residues. V was shortened by 10 bases and J by 3 bases, with 12 bases between the two germline ends. Germline-derived CDR1 and CDR2 are SNHLY and FYNNEI. The CDR3: CAIPGTEETQYF. DNA for the CDR3: TGTGCCATTCCCGGGACGGAAGAGACCCAGTACTTC.

V is TRBV9 and J is TRBJ1-1; tentative D call: TRBD1 (5 bases). Germline-derived CDR1 and CDR2 are SGDLS and YYNGEE. This CDR3 is built from 16 residues. V was cut by 6 bases and J by 1 base, with 19 bases left in between. The CDR3 loop reads CASTRGLFTGNTEAFF. The CDR3 bases are TGTGCCAGCACCCGGGGACTGTTTACGGGGAACACTGAAGCTTTCTTT.

This clonotype was counted at least ten times. This sequence joins TRBV20-1 and TRBJ2-5; D might be TRBD1 or TRBD2, each matching 5 bases. The CDR3 is made up of 15 amino acids. CDR1 DFQATT and CDR2 SNEGSKA come from the germline V gene (reference sequence). Deletions cut 4 bases from V and 5 bases from J, with 20 bases between. The CDR3 sequence is CSATPGTEVTETQYF. CDR3 coding DNA: TGCAGTGCTACTCCCGGGACGGAGGTAACGGAGACCCAGTACTTC.

This clonotype occurred a few times. V usage is TRBV10-3 and J usage is TRBJ1-1, with a tentative D call TRBD1 (5 bases). Trimming took 2 bases from V and 4 from J, leaving 14 bases between them. Germline V gene lookup returns CDR1 ENHRY and CDR2 SYGVKD. The CDR3 is 15 residues long. The DNA for the CDR3 is TGTGCCATCAGTGAGAGGGGTGCAGGGAGCACTGAAGCTTTCTTT. Its protein product is CAISERGAGSTEAFF.

V usage is TRBV7-3 and J usage is TRBJ1-1, with a possible D match to TRBD1 (6 bases). CDR3 length equals 15 residues. The germline V gene encodes CDR1 SGHTA and CDR2 FQGTGA. Trimming removed 3 bases from V and 2 bases from J, with 13 bases in between. This chain's CDR3 is CASSFRTAVNTEAFF. In DNA form, the CDR3 reads TGTGCCAGCAGCTTTCGGACAGCAGTTAACACTGAAGCTTTCTTT. Combining the CDR3 with reference TRBV7-3 and TRBJ1-1 gives the whole variable domain GAGVSQTPSNKVTEKGKYVELRCDPISGHTALYWYRQSLGQGPEFLIYFQGTGAADDSGLPNDRFFAVRPEGSVSTLKIQRTERGDSAVYLCASSFRTAVNTEAFFGQGTRLTVV.

This clonotype came up many times. This chain joins TRBV12-3 or TRBV12-4 and TRBJ2-3, with 9 bases aligning to TRBD2. The V and J ends lost 5 bases and 0 bases, in that order; junction bases with no gene match: 12. The CDR3 loop spans 18 amino acids. CDR3 sequence (DNA): TGTGCCAGCAGTGGGATAGCGGGGGCCCCCAGTAGCACAGATACGCAGTATTTT. This gives the protein CASSGIAGAPSSTDTQYF.

Remarks on this clonotype: This could be a read error, since a much larger clone is one nucleotide away. The CDR3 ends on some other residue instead of the conserved phenylalanine or tryptophan, so this is likely a read error. CDR3 nucleotides: TGTGCCAGCAGCTATGCCACAGGGAACACTGAAGCTTTCCTT. Translating it yields CASSYATGNTEAFL. The J gene is TRBJ1-1, the V gene TRBV11-3; D possibly corresponds to TRBD1 (5 bases). The CDR3 has 14 amino acids. The ends were cut back, 4 bases at V and 1 base at J, with 10 bases in the middle. Germline CDR1 and CDR2: SGHNT and YENEEA.

This clonotype was seen repeatedly, ten times or more. The chain carries TRBV24-1 and TRBJ1-2; D gene uncertain. In germline, CDR1 is KGHDR, CDR2 SFDVKD. V lost 3 bases, J lost 5 bases, and 6 bases lay in between. The length of the CDR3 is 12 residues. Here the CDR3 DNA reads TGTGCCACCAGTGATGGATCGTATGGCTACACCTTC. This codes for CATSDGSYGYTF.

The sample holds a few counts of this clonotype. The chain uses TRBV6-5 and TRBJ1-2; no reliable D call. Trimming removed 4 bases from V and 8 bases from J, with 17 bases in between. Per germline, CDR1 MNHEY and CDR2 SVGAGI. The CDR3 runs to 14 residues. This chain's CDR3 is CASSFPTGLSGYTF. The CDR3 DNA sequence: TGTGCCAGCAGTTTCCCGACGGGCCTATCGGGCTACACCTTC.

This clonotype appeared many times. This chain uses TRBV7-2 with TRBJ2-7, with D perhaps matching TRBD1 or TRBD2 (5 bases each). Germline lookup yields CDR1 SGHTA and CDR2 FQGNSA. Trimming removed 5 bases at V and 3 bases at J, with 17 bases between. This CDR3 has 15 amino acids. The CDR3 sequence is CASSILGDRLYEQYF. CDR3 sequence (DNA): TGTGCCAGCAGCATACTGGGGGACCGACTCTACGAGCAGTACTTC.